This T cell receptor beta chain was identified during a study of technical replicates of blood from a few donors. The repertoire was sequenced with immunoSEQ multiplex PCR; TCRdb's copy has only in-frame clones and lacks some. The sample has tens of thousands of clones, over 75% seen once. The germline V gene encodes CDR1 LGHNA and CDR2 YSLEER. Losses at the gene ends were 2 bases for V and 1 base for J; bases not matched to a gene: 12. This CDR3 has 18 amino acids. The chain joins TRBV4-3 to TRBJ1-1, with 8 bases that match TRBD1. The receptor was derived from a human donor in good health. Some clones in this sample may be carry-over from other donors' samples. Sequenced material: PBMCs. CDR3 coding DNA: TGCGCCAGCAGCCAAAAAGAGGGGGGTACAGGGGGGAACACTGAAGCTTTCTTT. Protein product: CASSQKEGGTGGNTEAFF.